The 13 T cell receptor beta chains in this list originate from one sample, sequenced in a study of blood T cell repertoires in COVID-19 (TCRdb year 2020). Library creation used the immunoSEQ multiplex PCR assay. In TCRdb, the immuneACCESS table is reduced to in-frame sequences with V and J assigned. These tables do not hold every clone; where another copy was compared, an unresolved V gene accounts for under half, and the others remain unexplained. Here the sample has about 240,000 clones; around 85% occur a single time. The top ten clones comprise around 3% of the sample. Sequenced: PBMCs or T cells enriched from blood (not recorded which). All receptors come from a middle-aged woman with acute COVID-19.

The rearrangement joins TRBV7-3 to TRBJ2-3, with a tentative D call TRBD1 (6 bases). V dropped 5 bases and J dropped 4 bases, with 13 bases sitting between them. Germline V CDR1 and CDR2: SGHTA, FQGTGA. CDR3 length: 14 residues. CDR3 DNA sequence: TGTGCCAGCAGCCCCGGGTCAGGGGCAGATACGCAGTATTTT. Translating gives CASSPGSGADTQYF.

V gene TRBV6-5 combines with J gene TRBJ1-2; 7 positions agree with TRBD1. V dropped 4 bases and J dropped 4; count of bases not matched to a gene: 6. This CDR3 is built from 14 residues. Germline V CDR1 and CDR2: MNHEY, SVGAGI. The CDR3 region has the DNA TGTGCCAGCAGTTCCCGGGACAGCCTCTATGGCTACACCTTC. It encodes CASSSRDSLYGYTF.

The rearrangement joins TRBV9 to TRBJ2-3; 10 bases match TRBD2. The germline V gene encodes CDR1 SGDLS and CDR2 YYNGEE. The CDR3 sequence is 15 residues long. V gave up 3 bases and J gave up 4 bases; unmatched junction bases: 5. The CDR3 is CASSATSGNSDTQYF. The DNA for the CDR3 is TGTGCCAGCAGCGCAACTAGCGGGAATTCAGATACGCAGTATTTT.

The CDR3 DNA sequence: TGTGCCAGTACCCTCGGCTGGGGGCAAAACACCGGGGAGCTGTTTTTT. The encoded protein is CASTLGWGQNTGELFF. The gene calls are TRBV19 and TRBJ2-2; D perhaps matches TRBD1 (6 bases). CDR3 length: 16 residues. The germline V gene encodes CDR1 LNHDA and CDR2 SQIVND (reference sequence). V was shortened by 7 bases and J by 2 bases, with 17 bases between the two germline ends.

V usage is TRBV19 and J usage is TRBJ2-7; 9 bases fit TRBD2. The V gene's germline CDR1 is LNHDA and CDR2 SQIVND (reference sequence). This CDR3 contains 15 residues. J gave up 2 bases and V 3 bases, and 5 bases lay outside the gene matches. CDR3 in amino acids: CASSMWSSGTYEQYF. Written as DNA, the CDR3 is TGTGCCAGTAGTATGTGGTCTAGCGGGACCTACGAGCAGTACTTC.

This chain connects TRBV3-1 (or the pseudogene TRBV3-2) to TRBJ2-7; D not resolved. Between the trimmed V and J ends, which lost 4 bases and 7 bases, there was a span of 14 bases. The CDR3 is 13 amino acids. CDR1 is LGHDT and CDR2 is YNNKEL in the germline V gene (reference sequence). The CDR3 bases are TGTGCCAGCAGCCTAAGATACCCCGGGGAGCAGTACTTC. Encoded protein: CASSLRYPGEQYF.

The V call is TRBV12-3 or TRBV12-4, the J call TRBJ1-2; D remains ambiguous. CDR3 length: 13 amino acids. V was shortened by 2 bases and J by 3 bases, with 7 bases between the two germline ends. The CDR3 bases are TGTGCCAGCAGTTTAAACGGGGACTATGGCTACACCTTC. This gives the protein CASSLNGDYGYTF.

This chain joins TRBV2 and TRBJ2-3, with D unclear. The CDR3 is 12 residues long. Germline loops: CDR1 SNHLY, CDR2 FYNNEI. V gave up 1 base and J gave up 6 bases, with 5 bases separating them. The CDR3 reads CASSEVGDTQYF. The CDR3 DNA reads TGTGCCAGCAGTGAAGTCGGGGATACGCAGTATTTT. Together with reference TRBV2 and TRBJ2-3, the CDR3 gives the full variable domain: EPEVTQTPSHQVTQMGQEVILRCVPISNHLYFYWYRQILGQKVEFLVSFYNNEISEKSEIFDDQFSVERPDGSNFTLKIRSTKLEDSAMYFCASSEVGDTQYFGPGTRLTVL.

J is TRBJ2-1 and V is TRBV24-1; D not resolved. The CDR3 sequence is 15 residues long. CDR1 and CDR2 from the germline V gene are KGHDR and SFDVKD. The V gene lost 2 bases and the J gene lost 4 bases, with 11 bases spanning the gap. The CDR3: CATSDSKLPYNEQFF. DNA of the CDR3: TGTGCCACCAGTGATTCCAAACTACCATACAATGAGCAGTTCTTC.

The CDR3: CASSDNRGSRHF. In nucleotides, the CDR3 is TGTGCCAGCAGTGATAACAGGGGGAGTCGGCATTTT. This rearrangement joins TRBV2 to TRBJ1-5; 8 bases match TRBD1. The CDR3 consists of 12 residues. The V gene end was trimmed by 3 bases and the J gene end by 15 bases; junction bases not matched to a gene: 7. Germline V gives CDR1 SNHLY, CDR2 FYNNEI.

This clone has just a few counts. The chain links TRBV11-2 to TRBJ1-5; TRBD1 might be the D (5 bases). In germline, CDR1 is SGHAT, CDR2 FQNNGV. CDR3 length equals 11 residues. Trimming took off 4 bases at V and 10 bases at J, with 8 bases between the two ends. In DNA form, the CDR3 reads TGTGCCAGCAGCTCCACAGGTCCCCAGCATTTT. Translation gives CASSSTGPQHF.

CDR3 amino acids: CASTRGLEGTGELFF. In DNA form, the CDR3 reads TGTGCCAGCACCAGAGGACTAGAGGGCACCGGGGAGCTGTTTTTT. The chain employs TRBV5-4 and TRBJ2-2, with 7 bases matching TRBD2. The germline CDR1 and CDR2 sequences are SGHNT and YYREEE (reference sequence). The CDR3 contains 15 residues. J was trimmed by 4 bases and V by 6 bases; bases with no gene match: 9.

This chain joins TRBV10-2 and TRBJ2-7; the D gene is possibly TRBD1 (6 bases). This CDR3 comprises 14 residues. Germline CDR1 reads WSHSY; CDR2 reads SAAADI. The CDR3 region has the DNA TGCGCAGGTAGTGGGGGCCCGAGCTCCTACGAGCAGTACTTC. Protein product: CAGSGGPSSYEQYF.